These T cell receptor beta chains were read from a single sample in a study of cytomegalovirus exposure and HLA in healthy donors. Sequencing used immunoSEQ multiplex PCR; TCRdb keeps in-frame clones, though not all of them. The sample holds some 170,000 clones, approximately 80% seen once. Sequencing used PBMCs. The receptor set was obtained from a man under 40 in good health and CMV-seropositive. Both conserved end residues are part of each CDR3. The D gene is left open where the match is weak. The size entry is marked missing in some rows and otherwise reads once, few, many or a size class.

TRBJ2-1	TRBV27	-	-	CASSFETPYNEQFF	TGTGCCAGCAGTTTTGAGACACCATACAATGAGCAGTTCTTC
TRBJ2-2	TRBV7-2	-	-	CASTRGTHAGELFF	TGTGCCAGCACCCGGGGTACCCACGCCGGGGAGCTGTTTTTT
TRBJ1-1	TRBV15	-	-	CATSLQMNTEAFF	TGTGCCACCAGCCTCCAGATGAACACTGAAGCTTTCTTT
TRBJ2-1	TRBV4-1	TRBD2	-	CASSQVGGAYNEQFF	TGCGCCAGCAGCCAAGTCGGGGGGGCCTACAATGAGCAGTTCTTC
TRBJ2-5	TRBV20-1	-	-	CSLSDRETQYF	TGCAGTCTGAGCGACCGGGAGACCCAGTACTTC
TRBJ2-7	TRBV7-9	-	-	CASSHRQEYEQYF	TGTGCCAGCAGCCACCGACAGGAATACGAGCAGTACTTC
TRBJ2-2	TRBV9	TRBD1	-	CASSVEGATGELFF	TGTGCCAGCAGCGTAGAGGGGGCAACCGGGGAGCTGTTTTTT
TRBJ2-7	TRBV5-4	-	-	CASSLGPGLPYEQYF	TGTGCCAGCAGCTTGGGCCCAGGGCTCCCCTACGAGCAGTACTTC
TRBJ1-1	TRBV27	TRBD1	-	CASSFGLGQGGTEAFF	TGTGCCAGCAGTTTCGGGTTGGGACAGGGGGGAACTGAAGCTTTCTTT
TRBJ2-2	TRBV14	TRBD1	once	CASSKDRVPNTGELFF	TGTGCCAGCAGTAAGGACAGGGTCCCGAACACCGGGGAGCTGTTTTTT
TRBJ1-2	TRBV18	-	-	CASSPPVFDRTIYGYTF	TGTGCCAGCTCACCACCGGTGTTTGACAGAACGATCTATGGCTACACCTTC
TRBJ1-2	TRBV19	TRBD1	-	CATLTGYGYTF	TGTGCCACCTTGACAGGGTATGGCTACACCTTC
TRBJ2-3	TRBV6-4	TRBD2	-	CASSVLAGDTDTQYF	TGTGCCAGCAGTGTCCTAGCGGGGGACACAGATACGCAGTATTTT
TRBJ2-7	TRBV19	-	many	CASSPWEVGTYEQYF	TGTGCCAGTAGTCCCTGGGAGGTAGGGACCTACGAGCAGTACTTC
TRBJ2-1	TRBV6-5	TRBD2	once	CASSYGLAGGKQFF	TGTGCCAGCAGTTACGGGCTAGCGGGGGGGAAGCAGTTCTTC
TRBJ2-7	TRBV10-3	-	-	CAISESEGVYEQYF	TGTGCCATCAGTGAGTCAGAGGGGGTCTACGAGCAGTACTTC
TRBJ1-3	TRBV5-1	TRBD1	-	CASSAGTGNGNTIYF	TGCGCCAGCAGCGCCGGGACAGGGAACGGAAACACCATATATTTT
TRBJ2-2	TRBV11-3	TRBD1	few	CASSWTGSTGELFF	TGTGCCAGCAGCTGGACAGGGTCCACCGGGGAGCTGTTTTTT
TRBJ2-7	TRBV5-1	-	-	CASSPPATGLPYEQYF	TGCGCCAGCAGCCCTCCGGCAACAGGGTTACCTTACGAGCAGTACTTC
TRBJ2-1	TRBV7-9	-	-	CASSPRLGGRSEQFF	TGTGCCAGCAGCCCTCGCCTTGGGGGGAGGAGTGAGCAGTTCTTC
TRBJ1-3	TRBV5-5	-	-	CASSLDGRASSGNTIYF	TGTGCCAGCAGCTTGGACGGCAGGGCGAGCTCTGGAAACACCATATATTTT
TRBJ2-6	TRBV11-3	-	-	CASSIQTRQSRANVLTF	TGTGCCAGCAGCATACAAACTCGACAAAGTCGGGCCAACGTCCTGACTTTC
TRBJ2-5	TRBV7-2	-	-	CASSLQARPGETQYF	TGTGCCAGCAGCTTACAAGCACGGCCGGGAGAGACCCAGTACTTC
TRBJ1-2	TRBV4-3	TRBD1	-	CASSQERQGARGYTF	TGCGCCAGCAGCCAAGAAAGGCAGGGGGCTCGAGGCTACACCTTC
TRBJ2-7	TRBV7-6	-	-	CASSLLEGNYEQYF	TGTGCCAGCAGCTTATTAGAGGGAAACTACGAGCAGTACTTC
TRBJ2-7	TRBV5-1	-	-	CASSPRRPYEQYF	TGCGCCAGCAGCCCCCGGCGGCCCTACGAGCAGTACTTC
TRBJ2-1	TRBV7-9	TRBD2	-	CASSFLAGAYNEQFF	TGTGCCAGCAGCTTTCTAGCGGGGGCCTACAATGAGCAGTTCTTC
TRBJ1-2	TRBV28	TRBD1	-	CASSYASGQFSPLGYTF	TGTGCCAGCAGTTACGCCTCGGGACAGTTCTCCCCTCTTGGCTACACCTTC
TRBJ2-1	TRBV9	-	-	CASSEPGLSGYNEQFF	TGTGCCAGCAGCGAGCCAGGACTCAGCGGCTACAATGAGCAGTTCTTC
TRBJ2-5	TRBV4-1	TRBD2	-	CASSQRRGGRETQYF	TGCGCCAGCAGCCAACGTCGGGGGGGCCGAGAGACCCAGTACTTC
TRBJ2-5	TRBV5-1	-	-	CASSLGQAYQETQYF	TGCGCCAGCAGCTTGGGACAGGCCTACCAAGAGACCCAGTACTTC
TRBJ2-1	TRBV30	-	-	CAWTRTGDGGNEQFF	TGTGCCTGGACCCGGACGGGGGATGGGGGCAATGAGCAGTTCTTC
TRBJ1-6	TRBV5-4	TRBD1	-	CASSDRGSYNSPLHF	TGTGCCAGCAGCGACAGGGGGTCCTATAATTCACCCCTCCACTTT
TRBJ1-3	TRBV27	-	-	CASMPRQAHSGNTIYF	TGTGCCAGCATGCCCCGACAGGCTCACTCTGGAAACACCATATATTTT
TRBJ2-6	TRBV7-9	TRBD2	-	CASSISGGASGANVLTF	TGTGCCAGCAGTATTAGCGGGGGGGCTTCTGGGGCCAACGTCCTGACTTTC
TRBJ2-3	TRBV4-3	-	-	CASSQVRSYTDTQYF	TGCGCCAGCAGCCAAGTTCGGTCCTACACAGATACGCAGTATTTT
TRBJ1-6	TRBV19	-	-	CASSTPGRNLGSPLHF	TGTGCCAGTAGTACCCCGGGGAGGAATTTAGGTTCACCCCTCCACTTT
TRBJ2-7	TRBV5-1	-	-	CASSLSVSGQTYEQYF	TGCGCCAGCAGCTTGTCCGTAAGCGGGCAAACCTACGAGCAGTACTTC
TRBJ2-3	TRBV27	TRBD2	-	CASRRLGLAGGTDTQYF	TGTGCCAGCAGACGCCTGGGACTAGCGGGGGGCACAGATACGCAGTATTTT
TRBJ2-3	TRBV6-5	-	-	CASGRDIGTDTQYF	TGTGCCAGCGGCCGGGACATAGGCACAGATACGCAGTATTTT
TRBJ1-1	TRBV18	TRBD1	-	CASSIGTEMNTEAFF	TGTGCCAGCTCAATCGGGACAGAGATGAACACTGAAGCTTTCTTT
TRBJ1-2	TRBV7-2	TRBD1	-	CASSLVGGVYGYTF	TGTGCCAGCAGCTTGGTAGGGGGCGTCTATGGCTACACCTTC
TRBJ2-5	TRBV4-3	-	-	CASSQEMTQQETQYF	TGCGCCAGCAGCCAAGAGATGACTCAACAAGAGACCCAGTACTTC
TRBJ2-1	TRBV11-2	TRBD2	-	CASSLGSGGPNEQFF	TGTGCCAGCAGCTTAGGTAGCGGGGGGCCCAATGAGCAGTTCTTC
TRBJ2-1	TRBV11-3	TRBD2	-	CASSLTGGVYNEQFF	TGTGCCAGCAGCTTAACCGGGGGGGTATACAATGAGCAGTTCTTC
TRBJ2-7	TRBV13	-	-	CASSYMGGIRYEQYF	TGTGCCAGCAGCTACATGGGGGGTATCCGATACGAGCAGTACTTC
TRBJ2-2	TRBV4-3	-	-	CASSQEGRTGWPGELFF	TGCGCCAGCAGCCAAGAAGGAAGGACGGGATGGCCCGGGGAGCTGTTTTTT
TRBJ1-2	TRBV6-5	-	-	CASSYLLNYGYTF	TGTGCCAGCAGTTACTTATTAAACTATGGCTACACCTTC
TRBJ1-6	TRBV19	TRBD1	-	CASRVRTDRVNSPLHF	TGTGCCAGTAGAGTAAGGACGGACAGGGTAAATTCACCCCTCCACTTT
TRBJ1-5	TRBV11-2	-	once	CASSLREGGDQPQHF	TGTGCCAGCAGCTTGAGGGAGGGGGGCGATCAGCCCCAGCATTTT
TRBJ1-2	TRBV27	TRBD1	-	CASSLSQGASYYGYTF	TGTGCCAGCAGTTTATCCCAGGGGGCATCTTACTATGGCTACACCTTC